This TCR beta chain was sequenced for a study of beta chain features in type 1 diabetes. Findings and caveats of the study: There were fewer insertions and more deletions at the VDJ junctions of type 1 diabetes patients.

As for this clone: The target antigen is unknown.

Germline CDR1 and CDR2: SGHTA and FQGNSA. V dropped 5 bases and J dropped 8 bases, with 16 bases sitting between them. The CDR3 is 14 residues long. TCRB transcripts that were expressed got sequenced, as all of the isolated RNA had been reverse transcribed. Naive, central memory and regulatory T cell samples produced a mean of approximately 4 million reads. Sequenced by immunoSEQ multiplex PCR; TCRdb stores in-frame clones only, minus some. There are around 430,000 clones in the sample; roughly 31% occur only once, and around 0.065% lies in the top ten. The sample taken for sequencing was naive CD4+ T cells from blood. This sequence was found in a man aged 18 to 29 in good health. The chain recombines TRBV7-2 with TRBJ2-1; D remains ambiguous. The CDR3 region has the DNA TGTGCCAGCAGCCCGGGTGTGCGTTTGGATGAGCAGTTCTTC. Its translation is CASSPGVRLDEQFF.